This TCR beta chain was captured in a study of cytomegalovirus exposure and HLA in healthy donors. Study-wide results and limits: Cytomegalovirus status was reportedly diagnosed by the classifier with high sensitivity and specificity.

This clone was seen a handful of times. Its target is unknown. It was with 60 Vbeta and 13 Jbeta primers that the PCR ran. TCRdb's table, derived via immunoSEQ multiplex PCR, lists solely in-frame clones and lacks some. Counted here are some 130,000 clones, 65% to 85% occurring once; the ten biggest clones make up 3% to 4.5%. Germline CDR1 SGHNT, CDR2 YYREEE (reference sequence). V lost 3 bases and J lost 8; bases outside the gene matches: 14. CDR3 size: 17 residues. This TCR was recovered from a male donor in good health and CMV-seronegative. The chain has TRBV5-4 and TRBJ1-4, with 9 positions matching TRBD1. Specimen: PBMCs. The CDR3 reads CASSSGTGRGSQEKLFF. Here the CDR3 DNA reads TGTGCCAGCAGCTCCGGGACAGGGAGGGGTAGTCAAGAAAAACTGTTTTTT.